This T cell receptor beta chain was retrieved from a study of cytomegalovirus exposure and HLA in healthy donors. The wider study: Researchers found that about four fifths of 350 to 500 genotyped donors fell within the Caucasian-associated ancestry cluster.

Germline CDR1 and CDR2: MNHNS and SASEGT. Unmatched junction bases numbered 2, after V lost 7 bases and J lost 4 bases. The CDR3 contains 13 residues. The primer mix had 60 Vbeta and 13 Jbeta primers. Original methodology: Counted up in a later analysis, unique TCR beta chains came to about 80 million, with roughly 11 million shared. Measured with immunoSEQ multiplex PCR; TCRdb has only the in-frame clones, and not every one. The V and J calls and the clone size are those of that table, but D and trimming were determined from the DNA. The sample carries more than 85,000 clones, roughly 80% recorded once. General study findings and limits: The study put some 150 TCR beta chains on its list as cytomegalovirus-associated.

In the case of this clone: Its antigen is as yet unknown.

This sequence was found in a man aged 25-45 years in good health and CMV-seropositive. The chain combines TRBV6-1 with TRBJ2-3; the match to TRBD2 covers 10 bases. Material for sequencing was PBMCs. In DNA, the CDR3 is TGTGCCAGCATAGCGGGGGGCGCAGATACGCAGTATTTT. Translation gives CASIAGGADTQYF.